This passage covers 32 T cell receptor beta chains from one sample sequenced in a study of T cell repertoires in cytomegalovirus infection. TCRdb reprocessed the reads with MiXCR, giving one entry per CDR3 protein. The table records approximately 750,000 distinct CDR3 sequences, 35% to 45% of them present only once. The sequencing sample was made of PBMCs. These receptors were taken from a human donor in good health (CMV status not recorded). Some clones in this sample may be carry-over from other donors' samples.

Comments on this clonotype: The CDR3 ends on some other residue instead of the conserved phenylalanine or tryptophan, so this is likely a read error. The chain carries TRBV10-3 and TRBJ2-7; 7 positions agree with TRBD2. This CDR3 contains 20 residues. V dropped 0 bases and J dropped 4; count of bases not matched to a gene: 21. Looked up from germline, CDR1 is ENHRY and CDR2 is SYGVKD. The CDR3 is CAISESVVLAMHRRSYEQYL. In DNA, the CDR3 is TGTGCCATCAGTGAGTCGGTAGTACTAGCGATGCACAGAAGGTCGTACGAGCAGTACCTC.

This rearrangement joins TRBV19 to TRBJ2-1; the D gene could be TRBD1 or TRBD2 (5 bases each). Germline V gives CDR1 LNHDA, CDR2 SQIVND (reference sequence). V was pared by 8 bases and J by 7 bases, with 9 bases between. This CDR3 is built from 11 residues. The CDR3 DNA reads TGTGCCAGTCTGGGGGTGAATGAGCAGTTCTTC. Protein sequence: CASLGVNEQFF.

The rearrangement links TRBV15 to TRBJ1-5; D remains unclear. CDR1 and CDR2 from the germline V gene are LNHNV and YYDKDF (reference sequence). Deletions cut 1 base from V and 3 bases from J, with 10 bases between. CDR3 length: 15 amino acids. The CDR3 protein is CATSRGAVNNQPQHF. The DNA of the CDR3 is TGTGCCACCAGCAGAGGAGCGGTTAACAATCAGCCCCAGCATTTT.

This chain joins TRBV11-2 and TRBJ1-3; TRBD1 might be the D (6 bases). Trimming cost V 1 base and J 4 bases, with 11 bases left between them. The length of the CDR3 is 15 residues. Germline CDR1 reads SGHAT; CDR2 reads FQNNGV. The CDR3, as DNA: TGTGCCAGCAGCTTAGCAGGGACATTCGGAAACACCATATATTTT. Translated: CASSLAGTFGNTIYF. The full variable domain, completed using reference TRBV11-2 and TRBJ1-3, is EAGVAQSPRYKIIEKRQSVAFWCNPISGHATLYWYQQILGQGPKLLIQFQNNGVVDDSQLPKDRFSAERLKGVDSTLKIQPAKLEDSAVYLCASSLAGTFGNTIYFGEGSWLTVV.

About this clonotype: A read error may account for a junction end that differs from germline. The rearrangement joins TRBV19 to TRBJ1-1; D unresolved. Germline V CDR1 and CDR2: LNHDA, SQIVND (reference sequence). This CDR3 region has 13 residues. This CDR3 reads CASSITMNTESFF. CDR3 in DNA: TGTGCCAGTAGTATAACGATGAACACTGAATCTTTCTTT.

The table lists this clonotype with a few counts. The chain carries TRBV11-2 and TRBJ2-7; D unresolved. Germline V lookup: CDR1 SGHAT, CDR2 FQNNGV. The CDR3 contains 14 residues. V dropped 1 base and J dropped 9 bases, with 16 bases sitting between them. The CDR3 DNA reads as TGTGCCAGCAGCTTAGCCCCTCGCTCGGTAGGGCAGTACTTC. Its translation: CASSLAPRSVGQYF.

On this clonotype itself: A junction end diverges from the germline sequence, so it may reflect a read error. The rearrangement links TRBV7-3 to TRBJ2-7; a possible D gene is TRBD1 (6 bases). The V gene's germline CDR1 is SGHTA and CDR2 FQGTGA. CDR3 length: 15 amino acids. The CDR3 DNA is TGTTCCAGCAGCCCAAAACAGGGTTCCACTTCCGAGCAGTACTTC. It translates to CSSSPKQGSTSEQYF.

V and J are TRBV28 and TRBJ2-1, with 7 bases identical to TRBD2. The CDR3 has 13 residues. CDR1 is MDHEN, CDR2 SYDVKM, per germline. The ends lost 2 bases at V and 10 bases at J; junction bases unmatched: 5. CDR3: CASSLGLGIEQFF. The CDR3 DNA reads as TGTGCCAGCAGTTTAGGACTAGGCATAGAGCAGTTCTTC.

This clonotype came up many times. This chain connects TRBV28 to TRBJ1-3; D not resolved. The germline CDR1 and CDR2 sequences are MDHEN and SYDVKM. The V end lost 3 bases, the J end lost 8 bases, and 5 bases lay between the germline ends. The CDR3 is 11 amino acids. CDR3 loop: CASSFGHTIYF. The CDR3 region has the DNA TGTGCCAGCAGTTTCGGTCACACCATATATTTT. The full variable domain, its missing parts supplied by reference TRBV28 and TRBJ1-3, is DVKVTQSSRYLVKRTGEKVFLECVQDMDHENMFWYRQDPGLGLRLIYFSYDVKMKEKGDIPEGYSVSREKKERFSLILESASTNQTSMYLCASSFGHTIYFGEGSWLTVV.

The chain carries TRBV19 and TRBJ2-3; 9 bases are a match to TRBD2. Germline values: CDR1 LNHDA, CDR2 SQIVND (reference sequence). CDR3 length: 15 residues. Germline trimming cut 8 bases from V and 1 base from J; bases unmatched to any gene: 7. CDR3 in DNA: TGTGCCAGTGCTAGCGGGACGGGGGGCACAGATACGCAGTATTTT. This gives the protein CASASGTGGTDTQYF.

The chain recombines TRBV5-6 with TRBJ2-3, with a possible D match to TRBD2 (6 bases). Looked up from germline, CDR1 is SGHDT and CDR2 is YYEEEE. The CDR3 length is 16 residues. V dropped 3 bases and J dropped 1 base, with 15 bases sitting between them. CDR3 residues: CASSSDTGGRTDTQYF. The CDR3 region has the DNA TGTGCCAGCAGCTCGGATACCGGGGGACGCACAGATACGCAGTATTTT.

This clonotype was seen a single time. The rearrangement joins TRBV7-2 to TRBJ2-1; a possible D gene is TRBD2 (6 bases). The CDR3 sequence is 14 residues long. Trimming removed 3 bases at V and 5 bases at J, with 11 bases between. CDR1 is SGHTA and CDR2 is FQGNSA in the germline V gene. The CDR3 reads CASSLGGANNEQFF. The CDR3 region has the DNA TGTGCCAGCAGCTTGGGCGGGGCCAACAATGAGCAGTTCTTC.

This clonotype has just a few counts. The chain couples TRBV6-6 to TRBJ1-2; D possibly corresponds to TRBD1 (5 bases). CDR1 is MNHNY and CDR2 is SVGAGI in the germline V gene (reference sequence). CDR3 length: 18 amino acids. Trimming took 2 bases from V and 0 from J, leaving 19 bases between them. CDR3 in amino acids: CASSYVLQGTTANYGYTF. The CDR3 DNA reads TGTGCCAGCAGTTACGTTCTACAAGGGACTACCGCTAACTATGGCTACACCTTC.

This clonotype occurred many times. The V call is TRBV20-1, the J call TRBJ2-1; the match to TRBD2 covers 13 bases. CDR1 is DFQATT, CDR2 SNEGSKA, per germline (reference sequence). The junction had 5 bases not matched to a gene; V was cut back by 6 bases and J by 6 bases. The CDR3 consists of 14 residues. CDR3 DNA: TGCAGTGCCCCTCGACTAGCGGGAGGCAATGAGCAGTTCTTC. Protein sequence: CSAPRLAGGNEQFF.

This sequence joins TRBV2 and TRBJ2-7, with D possibly TRBD2 on 6 matching bases. The CDR3 is 13 amino acids. Germline loops: CDR1 SNHLY, CDR2 FYNNEI. The germline V and J ends were trimmed by 4 bases and 3 bases, with 10 bases remaining between them. In DNA, the CDR3 is TGTGCCAGCAGTGTAGTAGCGGACTACGAGCAGTACTTC. It is translated as CASSVVADYEQYF.

The table lists this clonotype with a few counts. The V call is TRBV11-1, the J call TRBJ1-2; 8 positions match TRBD1. V trimming: 4 bases; J trimming: 8 bases; junction bases outside the gene matches: 12. The length of the CDR3 is 15 residues. CDR1 and CDR2 from the germline V gene are SGHAT and FQDESV (reference sequence). CDR3 protein: CASSSLKDRDVGYTF. The CDR3 DNA sequence: TGTGCCAGCAGCTCTCTTAAGGACAGGGATGTCGGCTACACCTTC.

The CDR3 reads CSARIPLGSGSSYEQYF. The DNA for the CDR3 is TGCAGTGCTAGAATTCCCTTAGGGAGCGGAAGCTCCTACGAGCAGTACTTC. The gene calls are TRBV20-1 and TRBJ2-7, with D perhaps TRBD2 (5 bases). Trimming cost V 2 bases and J 0 bases, with 20 bases left between them. The length of the CDR3 is 17 residues. Germline V gene sequence: CDR1 DFQATT, CDR2 SNEGSKA (reference sequence).

V gene TRBV28 combines with J gene TRBJ2-7; TRBD2 matches 7 bases. Trimming removed 7 bases from V and 0 bases from J; junction bases left unmatched: 9. The CDR3 loop spans 15 amino acids. The germline CDR1 and CDR2 sequences are MDHEN and SYDVKM. In nucleotides, the CDR3 is TGTGCCAGCATTTTCTTCGGCGGGAGCTCCTACGAGCAGTACTTC. It translates to CASIFFGGSSYEQYF.

The chain carries TRBV12-3 or TRBV12-4 and TRBJ2-7; a possible D gene is TRBD2 (6 bases). The CDR3 runs to 14 residues. Trimming left V 3 bases short and J 6 bases short, with 15 bases between. This CDR3 reads CASSFGGSGFEQYF. CDR3 nucleotides: TGTGCCAGCAGTTTTGGGGGGTCAGGATTCGAGCAGTACTTC.

This clonotype was seen more than once but under ten times. The rearrangement uses TRBV6-5 and TRBJ1-4; TRBD1 agrees at 7 bases. There are 17 residues in the CDR3. The germline CDR1 and CDR2 sequences are MNHEY and SVGAGI. After removal of 4 bases from V and 3 bases from J, the junction contained 11 bases not matched to a gene. CDR3 protein: CASSFYGDQGANEKLFF. CDR3 nucleotide sequence: TGTGCCAGCAGTTTTTACGGGGACCAGGGGGCTAATGAAAAACTGTTTTTT.

This clonotype was seen a few times. The genes are TRBV2 and TRBJ2-6; D remains ambiguous. CDR3 length: 17 residues. Germline V gives CDR1 SNHLY, CDR2 FYNNEI. With 0 bases removed from V and 0 bases from J, the gap between germline ends came to 9 bases. Here the CDR3 reads CASSEARRPSGANVLTF. The CDR3 nucleotides are TGTGCCAGCAGTGAAGCCCGCAGGCCCTCTGGGGCCAACGTCCTGACTTTC.

This clonotype has more than one count but fewer than ten. The V call is TRBV28, the J call TRBJ2-2; 9 bases are shared with TRBD1. This CDR3 comprises 16 residues. Germline CDR1 MDHEN, CDR2 SYDVKM. Trimming removed 6 bases from V and 1 base from J; junction bases left unmatched: 6. The CDR3 spells CASSLPGQGNTGELFF. The DNA for the CDR3 is TGTGCCAGCAGCCTACCGGGACAGGGGAACACCGGGGAGCTGTTTTTT.

V usage is TRBV5-4 and J usage is TRBJ2-3, with 9 bases identical to TRBD2. The CDR3 loop spans 16 amino acids. J gave up 7 bases and V 2 bases, and 11 bases lay outside the gene matches. Germline V gene data show CDR1 as SGHNT and CDR2 as YYREEE (reference sequence). CDR3 protein: CASSFDSGGLRYTQYF. The CDR3 DNA follows: TGTGCCAGCAGCTTTGATAGCGGGGGCCTGAGATATACGCAGTATTTT.

The V gene is TRBV28, the J gene TRBJ1-5; D is unresolved. Germline lookup yields CDR1 MDHEN and CDR2 SYDVKM. Trimming removed 1 base from V and 6 bases from J, with 13 bases in between. The CDR3 spans 15 residues. The DNA of the CDR3 is TGTGCCAGCAGTTTATCGGGAACCTGGGGTCAGCCCCAGCATTTT. It yields the protein CASSLSGTWGQPQHF.

The gene calls are TRBV10-3 and TRBJ1-1; D is unresolved. The CDR3 runs to 14 residues. In germline, CDR1 is ENHRY, CDR2 SYGVKD. V was shortened by 3 bases and J by 3 bases, with 11 bases between the two germline ends. CDR3 sequence reads: CAISDGSQYTEAFF. The DNA for the CDR3 is TGTGCCATCAGTGACGGGAGTCAGTACACTGAAGCTTTCTTT.

This clonotype was observed many times. The chain uses TRBV28 and TRBJ1-1; 8 nucleotides match TRBD1. V lost 5 bases to trimming and J lost 3 bases; unmatched junction nucleotides: 8. This CDR3 has 15 residues. Germline CDR1 is MDHEN and CDR2 is SYDVKM. The chain's CDR3 is CASSLRTGKDTEAFF. The DNA for the CDR3 is TGTGCCAGCAGTCTCCGGACAGGGAAGGACACTGAAGCTTTCTTT.

The chain recombines TRBV19 with TRBJ2-7; 7 nucleotides line up with TRBD2. The CDR3 spans 16 residues. V shed 3 bases and J 0 bases; nucleotides not matched to a gene: 8. The V gene's germline CDR1 is LNHDA and CDR2 SQIVND (reference sequence). CDR3 nucleotides: TGTGCCAGTAGTATTGAAGCGGGATTCCTCTCCTACGAGCAGTACTTC. Its translation is CASSIEAGFLSYEQYF.

V is TRBV28 and J is TRBJ2-1; a weak D match, TRBD2 (5 bases). Looked up from germline, CDR1 is MDHEN and CDR2 is SYDVKM. Trimming left V 3 bases short and J 0 bases short, with 9 bases between. This CDR3 spans 15 amino acids. CDR3 protein: CASSFWTGSYNEQFF. The CDR3 DNA follows: TGTGCCAGCAGTTTCTGGACTGGCTCCTACAATGAGCAGTTCTTC. The full variable domain, in which reference TRBV28 and TRBJ2-1 provide the parts outside the CDR3, is DVKVTQSSRYLVKRTGEKVFLECVQDMDHENMFWYRQDPGLGLRLIYFSYDVKMKEKGDIPEGYSVSREKKERFSLILESASTNQTSMYLCASSFWTGSYNEQFFGPGTRLTVL.

The chain is built from TRBV15 and TRBJ1-1; 9 bases fit TRBD1. This CDR3 has 15 amino acids. The V segment lost 2 bases and the J segment 5 bases; nucleotides outside the gene matches: 6. CDR1 and CDR2 from the germline V gene are LNHNV and YYDKDF (reference sequence). DNA of the CDR3: TGTGCCACCAGCAGAACAGGACAGGGGAAGACTGAAGCTTTCTTT. Its protein product is CATSRTGQGKTEAFF.

The chain joins TRBV6-5 to TRBJ1-5; weak D call: TRBD1 (6 bases). Germline V gene sequence: CDR1 MNHEY, CDR2 SVGAGI. The CDR3 loop spans 15 amino acids. Between the trimmed V and J ends, which lost 2 bases and 2 bases, there was a span of 10 bases. The CDR3 coding sequence is TGTGCCAGCAGTTACGGGGGCACGGGCAATCAGCCCCAGCATTTT. Protein: CASSYGGTGNQPQHF.

There are a few counts of this clonotype. The V and J genes are TRBV4-1 and TRBJ1-5; the match to TRBD1 covers 7 bases. The CDR3 extends over 15 amino acids. Germline values: CDR1 MGHRA, CDR2 YSYEKL. With 6 bases clipped from V and 7 bases from J, the junction kept 12 bases outside the gene matches. The chain's CDR3 is CASSTGTEPFQPQHF. The CDR3 DNA reads as TGCGCCAGCAGTACAGGGACAGAGCCATTCCAGCCCCAGCATTTT.

CDR3 in DNA: TGTGCCAGCAGCCAAGGGGTGGATCAGCCCCAGCATTTT. Residues: CASSQGVDQPQHF. The J gene is TRBJ1-5, the V gene TRBV7-8, with D perhaps matching TRBD1 (5 bases). CDR1 is SGHVS, CDR2 FQNEAQ, per germline. Trimming stripped 5 bases from V and 5 bases from J, with 10 bases between. The CDR3 covers 13 residues.